Each of the 17 T cell receptor beta chains below was sequenced from the same sample in a study of T cell repertoires in cytomegalovirus infection. Using its own MiXCR run on the reads, TCRdb lists one record per CDR3 protein. The sample records 680,000 or so distinct CDR3 sequences, about 30% being singletons. These receptors' targets are unknown. The source was cultured PBMCs, collected from culture after CMV antigen stimulation. The source of these receptors is a human donor in good health (CMV status not recorded). Some clones in this sample may be carry-over from other donors' samples.

The rearrangement links TRBV23-1 to TRBJ2-1; 11 bases fit TRBD2. Being an ORF, TRBV23-1 has a function that is uncertain. The V segment lost 0 bases and the J segment 14 bases; nucleotides outside the gene matches: 12. CDR3 length: 16 residues. The CDR3 sequence is CASSQSPSGRKVDKFF. CDR3 bases: TGCGCCAGCAGTCAATCGCCTAGCGGGAGGAAAGTTGATAAGTTCTTC.

The chain couples TRBV28 to TRBJ2-1, with a tentative D call TRBD1 (5 bases). V shed 5 bases and J shed 12 bases, with 11 bases lying between them. In germline, CDR1 is MDHEN, CDR2 SYDVKM. The CDR3 extends over 11 amino acids. In DNA, the CDR3 is TGTGCCAGCAGTCCTAGGGGCTTGCAGTTCTTC. Its protein is CASSPRGLQFF.

This clonotype was detected once. This chain connects TRBV11-2 to TRBJ2-7; 11 nucleotides align to TRBD2. CDR3 length: 17 amino acids. The J segment lost 2 bases and the V segment lost 5 bases, leaving 11 bases of the junction unmatched. The germline gives CDR1 SGHAT, CDR2 FQNNGV. CDR3 sequence (DNA): TGTGCCAGCAGCCTGAGGACTAGCGGGCCGGCGGCCTACGAGCAGTACTTC. Its protein product is CASSLRTSGPAAYEQYF.

This clonotype was counted many times. J is TRBJ1-5 and V is TRBV7-2; 9 nucleotides agree with TRBD1. The germline gives CDR1 SGHTA, CDR2 FQGNSA. The CDR3 extends over 15 amino acids. The ends lost 5 bases at V and 3 bases at J; junction bases unmatched: 5. The CDR3 DNA is TGTGCCAGCAGCCCTCGGACAGGGGTCAATCAGCCCCAGCATTTT. Its translation is CASSPRTGVNQPQHF.

The rearrangement joins TRBV7-4 to TRBJ2-1; maybe TRBD1 (6 bases). V dropped 7 bases and J dropped 3 bases, with 13 bases sitting between them. The CDR3 consists of 14 residues. Germline-derived CDR1 and CDR2 are SGHVT and SQSDAQ. CDR3 in DNA: TGTGCCAGCAACAGACAGGATATCTACAATGAGCAGTTCTTC. This gives the protein CASNRQDIYNEQFF.

V gene TRBV7-9 combines with J gene TRBJ1-1, with 10 nucleotides matching TRBD1. Unmatched junction bases numbered 6, after V lost 4 bases and J lost 7 bases. Germline CDR1 and CDR2: SEHNR and FQNEAQ (reference sequence). This CDR3 is 14 amino acids long. The CDR3: CASSYPRTGGEAFF. The DNA of the CDR3 is TGTGCCAGCAGCTACCCCCGGACAGGGGGTGAAGCTTTCTTT.

The J gene is TRBJ1-4, the V gene TRBV7-9; D not certain. V was trimmed by 1 base and J by 12 bases, leaving 18 bases between them. CDR1 SEHNR and CDR2 FQNEAQ come from the germline V gene (reference sequence). The CDR3 spans 15 residues. The CDR3 is CASSLVTSGLTELFF. The CDR3 nucleotides read TGTGCCAGCAGCTTAGTTACATCCGGCTTAACGGAACTGTTTTTT.

This chain connects TRBV11-2 to TRBJ2-3; D call uncertain. This CDR3 is built from 15 residues. V dropped 5 bases and J dropped 3 bases, with 15 bases sitting between them. CDR1 is SGHAT, CDR2 FQNNGV, per germline. The CDR3 DNA sequence: TGTGCCAGCAGCAAAGAGGCTAGGGTTACAGATACGCAGTATTTT. This encodes CASSKEARVTDTQYF.

The chain combines TRBV5-4 with TRBJ2-1; 7 positions match TRBD2. Per the germline V gene, CDR1 is SGHNT and CDR2 is YYREEE (reference sequence). V dropped 0 bases and J dropped 4; count of bases not matched to a gene: 10. This CDR3 region has 17 residues. The DNA of the CDR3 is TGTGCCAGCAGCTTGGCCCCCGGTAGCGGGCTTTACAATGAGCAGTTCTTC. This sequence encodes CASSLAPGSGLYNEQFF.

The genes are TRBV3-1 and TRBJ1-6; D unresolved. The CDR3 length is 14 residues. CDR1 and CDR2 from the germline V gene are LGHDT and YNNKEL (reference sequence). Deletions cut 4 bases from V and 5 bases from J, with 9 bases between. In DNA, the CDR3 is TGTGCCAGCAGCCCGCTCGGGAATAATTCACCCCTCCACTTT. It translates to CASSPLGNNSPLHF.

The rearrangement joins TRBV2 to TRBJ1-3; D unclear. Trimming stripped 2 bases from V and 4 bases from J, with 15 bases between. Per germline, CDR1 SNHLY and CDR2 FYNNEI. The CDR3 totals 16 residues. The CDR3 DNA reads as TGTGCCAGCAGTGAACTTGGCAGACAAATGGGAAACACCATATATTTT. Its protein is CASSELGRQMGNTIYF.

This clonotype was observed a few times. The J gene is TRBJ1-5, the V gene TRBV18, with D hard to call. The germline V and J ends were trimmed by 0 bases and 6 bases, with 12 bases remaining between them. Germline V lookup: CDR1 KGHSH, CDR2 LQKENI. The CDR3 loop spans 15 amino acids. Here the CDR3 DNA reads TGTGCCAGCTCACCACCCAAGGATTGGGGTCAGCCCCAGCATTTT. Translated: CASSPPKDWGQPQHF.

The chain couples TRBV18 to TRBJ2-1; 9 nucleotides agree with TRBD1. Germline V gene data show CDR1 as KGHSH and CDR2 as LQKENI. The CDR3 runs 15 residues. Trimming at V came to 3 bases and at J to 7 bases, leaving 7 bases not matched to a gene. CDR3 protein: CASSPDRGRGNEQFF. In DNA, the CDR3 is TGTGCCAGCTCACCGGACAGGGGCAGGGGGAATGAGCAGTTCTTC.

This sequence joins TRBV28 and TRBJ2-1, with TRBD1 matching 7 bases. J lost 9 bases, V lost 5 bases, and 13 bases had no gene match. The germline gives CDR1 MDHEN, CDR2 SYDVKM. The CDR3 runs to 15 residues. This chain's CDR3 is CASSQQRGRKVEQFF. DNA of the CDR3: TGTGCCAGCAGTCAACAGAGGGGGCGGAAAGTTGAGCAGTTCTTC.

As DNA, the CDR3 is TGCGCCAGCAGCCAAAGCCCTTCCCCACTAGCGGAAGAGACCCAGTACTTC. Its protein product is CASSQSPSPLAEETQYF. V gene TRBV4-1 combines with J gene TRBJ2-5; 8 nucleotides line up with TRBD2. The V and J ends lost 2 bases and 3 bases, in that order; junction bases with no gene match: 11. Germline values: CDR1 MGHRA, CDR2 YSYEKL. This CDR3 has 17 residues.

This clonotype has a handful of counts. The rearrangement joins TRBV6-2 or TRBV6-3 to TRBJ2-3, with D possibly TRBD1 on 6 matching bases. Germline V lookup: CDR1 MNHEY, CDR2 SVGEGT. The V end was cut by 5 bases, the J end by 7 bases, with 13 bases between. This CDR3 is built from 13 residues. The CDR3 spells CASSNPGQYTQYF. The CDR3 bases are TGTGCCAGCAGTAATCCGGGACAATATACGCAGTATTTT.

In regard to this clonotype: Its ends do not fully match the called genes, so a read error is possible. The chain couples TRBV20-1 to TRBJ2-5; D uncertain. CDR1 DFQATT and CDR2 SNEGSKA come from the germline V gene (reference sequence). The CDR3 contains 12 residues. CDR3 DNA: TGCAGTGCTAGAGATGTCCAACAGACCCAGTACTTC. Encoded protein: CSARDVQQTQYF.